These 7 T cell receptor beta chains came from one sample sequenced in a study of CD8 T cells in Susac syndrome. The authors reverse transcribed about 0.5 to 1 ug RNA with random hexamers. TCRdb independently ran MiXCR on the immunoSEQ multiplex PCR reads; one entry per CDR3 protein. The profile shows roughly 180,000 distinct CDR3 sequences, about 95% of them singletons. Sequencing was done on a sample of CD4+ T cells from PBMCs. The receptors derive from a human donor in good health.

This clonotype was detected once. The CDR3 loop reads CASSLGMGDRGPREQFF. CDR3 coding DNA: TGTGCCAGCAGCTTAGGCATGGGGGACAGGGGGCCGCGGGAGCAGTTCTTC. The V and J genes are TRBV7-3 and TRBJ2-1; 12 bases align to TRBD1. Germline values: CDR1 SGHTA, CDR2 FQGTGA. The CDR3 covers 17 residues. The V and J ends lost 2 bases and 10 bases, in that order; junction bases with no gene match: 12.

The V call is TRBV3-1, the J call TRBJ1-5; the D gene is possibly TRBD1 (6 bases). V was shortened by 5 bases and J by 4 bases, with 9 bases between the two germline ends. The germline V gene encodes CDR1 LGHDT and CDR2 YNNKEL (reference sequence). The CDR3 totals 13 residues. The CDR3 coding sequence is TGTGCCAGCAGCGGACAGTTTAATCAGCCCCAGCATTTT. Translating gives CASSGQFNQPQHF.

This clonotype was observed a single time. CDR3 amino acids: CASSRSTRSYNEQFF. The CDR3 region has the DNA TGTGCCAGCAGCCGCTCGACTCGGTCCTACAATGAGCAGTTCTTC. This rearrangement joins TRBV14 to TRBJ2-1; unclear D gene. The germline V and J ends were trimmed by 4 bases and 1 base, with 11 bases remaining between them. CDR3 size: 15 residues. CDR1 is SGHDN, CDR2 FVKESK, per germline.

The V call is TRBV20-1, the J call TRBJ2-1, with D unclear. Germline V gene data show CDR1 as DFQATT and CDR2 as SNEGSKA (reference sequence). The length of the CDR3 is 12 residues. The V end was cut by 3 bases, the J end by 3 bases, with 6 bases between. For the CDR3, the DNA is TGCAGTGCTAGGCGGCTCTACAATGAGCAGTTCTTC. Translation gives CSARRLYNEQFF.

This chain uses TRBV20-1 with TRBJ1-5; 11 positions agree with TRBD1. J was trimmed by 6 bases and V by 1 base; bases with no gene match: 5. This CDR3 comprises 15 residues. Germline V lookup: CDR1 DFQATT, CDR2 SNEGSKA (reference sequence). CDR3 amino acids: CSARVPDRGLQPQHF. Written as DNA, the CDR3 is TGCAGTGCTAGAGTCCCGGACAGGGGGCTTCAGCCCCAGCATTTT.

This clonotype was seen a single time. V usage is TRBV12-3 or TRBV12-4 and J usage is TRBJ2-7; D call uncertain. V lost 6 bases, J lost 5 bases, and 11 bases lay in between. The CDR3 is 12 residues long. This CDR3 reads CASRAEVDEQYF. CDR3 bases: TGTGCCAGCAGGGCCGAAGTTGACGAGCAGTACTTC.

The CDR3, as DNA: TGTGCCAGCAGTTATACGGCAGGGCGTGGCTACACCTTC. This gives the protein CASSYTAGRGYTF. The chain employs TRBV6-2 or TRBV6-3 and TRBJ1-2; D may be TRBD1 (5 bases). The V gene's germline CDR1 is MNHEY and CDR2 SVGEGT. The germline V and J ends were trimmed by 3 bases and 7 bases, with 12 bases remaining between them. The CDR3 loop spans 13 amino acids.